This is a list of T cell receptor beta chains from one sample in a study. TCRdb reprocessed the 5' RACE reads with MiXCR, giving one entry per CDR3 protein. The sample shows about 13,000 distinct CDR3 sequences, 23% of them seen only once. The sample was naive CD4+ T cells sorted from blood. These receptors were obtained from a female donor with breast cancer. CDR3s include the opening cysteine and the closing phenylalanine or tryptophan. A D gene is named only where the DNA matches it firmly. For some rows the clone size is stated as once, few or many, or as a class when expanded; others skip it.

. | . | TRBJ2-1 | TRBV21-1 | TGTGCCAGCAGCAAAGCGAACCAGCGGGGGTACAATGAGCAGTTCTTC | CASSKANQRGYNEQFF
. | medium-sized | TRBJ1-5 | TRBV7-6 | TGTGCCAGCAGCCCGGGCGCAGGGCGCAATCAGCCCCAGCATTTT | CASSPGAGRNQPQHF
. | few | TRBJ2-7 | TRBV7-6 | TGTGCCAGCAGCCAAGGGCCCCTTGGGTCCTACGAGCAGTACTTC | CASSQGPLGSYEQYF
TRBD2 | few | TRBJ2-1 | TRBV11-2 | TGTGCCAGCAGGTCCGGACTAGCGGGAGAGGCCGGTAAGAATGAGCAGTTCTTC | CASRSGLAGEAGKNEQFF
. | medium-sized | TRBJ1-2 | TRBV5-1 | TGCGCCAGCAGCTTGGACGGGGACTCCTATGGCTACACCTTC | CASSLDGDSYGYTF
. | medium-sized | TRBJ1-1 | TRBV20-1 | TGCAGTGCTATCAGACAGACTAACACTGAAGCTTTCTTT | CSAIRQTNTEAFF
. | . | TRBJ2-1 | TRBV7-3 | TGTGCCAGCAGCTTAATAGGGGATGAGCAGTTCTTC | CASSLIGDEQFF
. | . | TRBJ2-1 | TRBV7-8 | TGTGCCGGCAGCGTTAGTGGGAGTGTCACCTACAATGAGCAGTTCTTC | CAGSVSGSVTYNEQFF
. | . | TRBJ2-3 | TRBV5-6 | TGTGCCAGCAGCTTGGCAGATACGCAGTATTTT | CASSLADTQYF
TRBD1 | many | TRBJ1-2 | TRBV5-1 | TGCGCCAGCAGCCATGGATGGACAGGGGATGGCTACACCTTC | CASSHGWTGDGYTF
TRBD1 | . | TRBJ1-1 | TRBV5-1 | TGCGCCAGCAGCTTGGATGGACAGGGGCTCACTGAAGCTTTCTTT | CASSLDGQGLTEAFF
. | many | TRBJ2-3 | TRBV20-1 | TGCAGTGCTAGAAACCGACTGGCGGGGACGCAGTATTTT | CSARNRLAGTQYF
. | . | TRBJ1-1 | TRBV7-8 | TGTGCCAGCAGCTTCGGGGCCATGAACACTGAAGCTTTCTTT | CASSFGAMNTEAFF
. | . | TRBJ2-7 | TRBV7-6 | TGTGCCAGCAGCTTAGTTGAAGGTGGGAGGGGGCGCAACTACGAGCAGTACTTC | CASSLVEGGRGRNYEQYF
. | . | TRBJ2-7 | TRBV5-1 | TGCGCCAGCAGCTTGGCAGGTAACTACGAGCAGTACTTC | CASSLAGNYEQYF
. | . | TRBJ1-5 | TRBV7-6 | TGTGCCAGCAGCTTAGTTCGCGGAAGCACAGATACGCAGCATTTT | CASSLVRGSTDTQHF
. | . | TRBJ1-4 | TRBV7-6 | TGTGCCAGCTCCCAGGGTCTTGGGGGTGAAAAACTGTCCTTT | CASSQGLGGEKLSF
. | medium-sized | TRBJ1-1 | TRBV24-1 | TGTGCCACCAGTGGATTGAACACTGAAGCTTTCTTT | CATSGLNTEAFF
TRBD2 | . | TRBJ2-5 | TRBV10-3 | TGTGCCATCAGTGAACGGTCTAGCGGGAGGGAGACCCAGTACTTC | CAISERSSGRETQYF
TRBD1 | many | TRBJ2-7 | TRBV20-1 | TGCAGTGCAGGAGCGACAGGGAGCTCCTACGAGCAGTACTTC | CSAGATGSSYEQYF
TRBD2 | many | TRBJ2-1 | TRBV7-6 | TGTGCCAGCAGCGGGACTAGCGGACGCAATGAGCAGTTCTTC | CASSGTSGRNEQFF
. | many | TRBJ2-1 | TRBV6-1 | TGTGCCAGCAGAGAATCGAGCTCCTACAATGAGCAGTTCTTC | CASRESSSYNEQFF
. | many | TRBJ1-1 | TRBV5-1 | TGCGCCAGCAGCCCGGGGCATGTGGGGAACACTGAAGCTTTCTTT | CASSPGHVGNTEAFF
. | many | TRBJ2-5 | TRBV5-4 | TGTGCCAGCAGCTTGGCGGTGGGGCGAGAGACCCAGTACTTC | CASSLAVGRETQYF
. | many | TRBJ2-7 | TRBV9 | TGTGCCATCCTACTGGGGGGAGTCCACGAGCAGTACTTC | CAILLGGVHEQYF
TRBD1 | . | TRBJ2-7 | TRBV7-8 | TGTGCCAGCAGCCTTCATGCCGGGACAGACACCTACGAGCAGTACTTC | CASSLHAGTDTYEQYF